This passage covers 17 T cell receptor beta chains from one sample sequenced in a study of tumor-infiltrating lymphocytes in primary liver carcinoma. The investigators made TCR beta cDNA from around 530 ng total RNA, using a constant-region primer. Slightly modified ARM-PCR with three nested multiplex PCR rounds yielded TCR beta libraries. Rounds one and two of PCR, each of about 10 cycles, were primed with TRBV1-TRBV30 forward primers and a C-beta reverse primer. TCRdb re-derived calls from the multiplex PCR reads in MiXCR, one entry per CDR3 protein. The sample consists of about 75,000 distinct CDR3 sequences, roughly 72% of them appearing once. Both RNA and DNA were isolated together from approximately 20-30 mg of bulk tissue that had not been sorted. Sequencing was carried out using tumor-adjacent normal liver tissue. The origin of the receptors is a man aged 40-50 years with primary liver carcinoma and hepatitis B virus infection.

Note on this clonotype: Compared with germline, one end of the junction differs, possibly owing to a read error. The chain uses TRBV4-2 and TRBJ1-6; D is ambiguous. The CDR3 totals 16 residues. Germline V gene data show CDR1 as LGHNA and CDR2 as YNFKEQ. The CDR3 DNA sequence: TGTGCCAGCAGCCAAGAGGGGTCAGGAGGAGATTTACCCCTCCAATTT. Translating gives CASSQEGSGGDLPLQF.

As to this clonotype: One end of the junction fails to match germline, which may point to a read error. The V call is TRBV4-3, the J call TRBJ1-5; D remains unclear. The CDR3 length is 13 residues. Germline-derived CDR1 and CDR2 are LGHNA and YSLEER. The CDR3 nucleotides are TGCGCCAGCGGCCAAGATCGGAATCAGCCCCATCATTTT. It encodes CASGQDRNQPHHF.

The chain couples TRBV14 to TRBJ2-1; 8 bases line up with TRBD2. This CDR3 contains 16 residues. The germline gives CDR1 SGHDN, CDR2 FVKESK. Trimming at V came to 6 bases and at J to 16 bases, leaving 23 bases not matched to a gene. CDR3 in DNA: TGTGCCAGCAGTACCGTAGCGGGATGGGTAAACAATGTACAATTCTTC. The encoded protein is CASSTVAGWVNNVQFF.

This clonotype showed up many times. V usage is TRBV6-2 or TRBV6-3 and J usage is TRBJ2-1; possible D gene TRBD1, 6 bases. The CDR3 contains 12 residues. V was pared by 7 bases and J by 12 bases, with 16 bases between. Germline V lookup: CDR1 MNHEY, CDR2 SVGEGT. The CDR3 region has the DNA TGTGCCAGCACCGACCTTACGGACAGGCAGTTCTTC. Its protein is CASTDLTDRQFF.

As for this clonotype: A read error may produce the germline difference seen at one junction end. The V gene is TRBV11-1, the J gene TRBJ2-2; D gene ambiguous. Germline V gene lookup returns CDR1 SGHAT and CDR2 FQDESV (reference sequence). The CDR3 contains 15 residues. The CDR3 here is CASSLGGPYTGELFF. Here the CDR3 DNA reads TGTGCCAGCAGCTTAGGTGGTCCGTACACCGGAGAGCTGTTTTTT. The complete variable domain, with remaining parts taken from reference TRBV11-1 and TRBJ2-2, reads EAEVAQSPRYKITEKSQAVAFWCDPISGHATLYWYRQILGQGPELLVQFQDESVVDDSQLPKDRFSAERLKGVDSTLKIQPAELGDSAMYLCASSLGGPYTGELFFGEGSRLTVL.

Details on this clonotype: This may be a read error, as it is one base from a much larger clone. The V gene is TRBV29-1, the J gene TRBJ1-1, with D perhaps TRBD1 (5 bases). This CDR3 is built from 11 residues. Germline V gene lookup returns CDR1 SQVTM and CDR2 ANQGSEA. CDR3 protein: CIVGRGAEAFF. DNA for the CDR3: TGCATCGTCGGTAGGGGAGCTGAAGCTTTCTTT.

Remarks on this clonotype: At one boundary the junction diverges from the germline segment, which might be a read error. The chain recombines TRBV11-2 with TRBJ1-2, with TRBD1 identical over 9 bases. The CDR3 runs 15 residues. The germline V gene has CDR1 SGHAT and CDR2 FQNNGV. The CDR3 DNA reads as TGTACCAGTAGCTATACAGGGGGCTCCTCCTCTGGCTACACCTTC. Translated: CTSSYTGGSSSGYTF. Full variable domain (outside the CDR3, taken from reference TRBV11-2 and TRBJ1-2): EAGVAQSPRYKIIEKRQSVAFWCNPISGHATLYWYQQILGQGPKLLIQFQNNGVVDDSQLPKDRFSAERLKGVDSTLKIQPAKLEDSAVYLCTSSYTGGSSSGYTFGSGTRLTVV.

Turning to this clonotype: Sequence at one end of the junction differs from germline and may be a read error. The genes are TRBV29-1 and TRBJ2-1, with D perhaps TRBD1 or TRBD2 (5 bases each). The length of the CDR3 is 12 residues. Germline V gene lookup returns CDR1 SQVTM and CDR2 ANQGSEA. The CDR3 DNA reads TGTAGCGCCCGCCCATGGGGGAATGGGCAGTTCTTC. Protein: CSARPWGNGQFF.

In its sample, this clonotype was seen once. One junction end does not reproduce the germline sequence, and a read error may be involved. This chain connects TRBV6-1 to TRBJ2-3, with D possibly being TRBD2 (7 bases). The germline V gene has CDR1 MNHNS and CDR2 SASEGT. CDR3 length: 13 residues. This CDR3 is CASSGLGGYTQYF. CDR3 in DNA: TGTGCTAGCAGTGGACTAGGGGGGTATACGCAGTATTTT.

This clonotype occurred a few times. Sequence at one end of the junction differs from germline and may be a read error. J is TRBJ2-7 and V is TRBV29-1; tentative D call: TRBD1 (5 bases). The CDR3 extends over 15 amino acids. Germline assignment: CDR1 SQVTM and CDR2 ANQGSEA. The CDR3 DNA sequence: TGCAGCGTACACCCTTCCAGGGTCAACTCCTACGAGCAGAACTTC. Its translation: CSVHPSRVNSYEQNF.

To note about this clonotype: The conserved phenylalanine or tryptophan normally closing the CDR3 is absent here, so this likely arose from a read error. J is TRBJ2-2 and V is TRBV6-5; D unclear. The ends were cut back, 7 bases at V and 2 bases at J, with 14 bases in the middle. Germline V gene data show CDR1 as MNHEY and CDR2 as SVGAGI. The CDR3 length is 15 residues. The CDR3 spells CASTPQIVNTGELFL. DNA of the CDR3: TGTGCCAGCACACCCCAGATTGTTAACACCGGGGAGCTGTTTTTG.

The V and J genes are TRBV7-2 and TRBJ1-1; D is ambiguous. The length of the CDR3 is 15 residues. The germline V gene has CDR1 SGHTA and CDR2 FQGNSA. V was pared by 1 base and J by 0 bases, with 9 bases between. The CDR3 bases are TGTGCCAGCAGCTTAGTATGGGTGGTGAACACTGAAGCTTTCTTT. The encoded protein is CASSLVWVVNTEAFF.

This clonotype was detected once. CDR3 loop: CASSPGTADYKGQFF. The CDR3 nucleotides are TGCGCCAGCAGCCCCGGGACAGCGGATTACAAAGGGCAGTTCTTC. The rearrangement uses TRBV10-1 and TRBJ2-1; 7 nucleotides line up with TRBD1. The CDR3 loop spans 15 amino acids. Trimming at V came to 6 bases and at J to 12 bases, leaving 17 bases not matched to a gene. Germline V gene data show CDR1 as WNHNN and CDR2 as SYGVQD (reference sequence).

This chain links TRBV30 with TRBJ1-2; D perhaps matches TRBD1 (5 bases). From germline, CDR1 is GTSNPN and CDR2 SVGIG (reference sequence). This CDR3 is 13 amino acids long. This CDR3 is CTRKLRGDNGYTF. The CDR3 DNA reads as TGTACCCGCAAATTGAGGGGCGACAATGGCTACACCTTC.

This chain joins TRBV6-2 or TRBV6-3 and TRBJ1-5; weak D call: TRBD1 (5 bases). CDR1 is MNHEY and CDR2 is SVGEGT in the germline V gene. CDR3 size: 13 residues. CDR3 loop: CTTQGDDNQPQHF. The CDR3 region has the DNA TGTACCACACAAGGGGACGACAATCAGCCCCAGCATTTT.

Turning to this clonotype: The junction departs from the called germline gene at one end, perhaps through a read error. This chain joins TRBV29-1 and TRBJ2-3; 9 bases match TRBD1. CDR1 and CDR2 (germline): SQVTM, ANQGSEA. The CDR3 extends over 14 amino acids. CDR3 sequence (DNA): TGCAGCGTTTCCGGGACAGGGACGTCAGATACGCGGTATTTT. Translated: CSVSGTGTSDTRYF.

As concerns this clonotype: A single base separates this from a much larger clone, so it may be a read error. The chain carries TRBV7-9 and TRBJ1-6; no definite D call. CDR1 and CDR2 from the germline V gene are SEHNR and FQNEAQ (reference sequence). The CDR3 covers 15 residues. This chain's CDR3 is CAGSLTGTADSPLHF. The CDR3 region has the DNA TGTGCCGGCAGCTTAACGGGCACCGCCGATTCACCCCTCCACTTT.